A selection of T cell receptor beta chains follows, all from one sample in a study of early T cells in non-severe SARS-CoV-2 infection. TCRdb reprocessed the 5' RACE reads with MiXCR, giving one entry per CDR3 protein. The sample has fewer than 90,000 distinct CDR3 sequences; roughly 13% are singletons. Sequenced material: whole blood. Receptor source: an adult who was a healthcare worker with PCR-confirmed SARS-CoV-2 infection or an uninfected control (not recorded which). Each CDR3 is given with its conserved first and last residue. The D gene is left open where the match is weak. Clone size is stated in some rows and not others, as once, few, many or a class when expanded.

clone_size	d_call	v_call	j_call	cdr3_aa	cdr3_nt
few	NA	TRBV6-6	TRBJ2-1	CASSYSIAEVQFF	TGTGCCAGCAGTTACTCGATTGCGGAGGTGCAGTTCTTC
NA	NA	TRBV28	TRBJ1-5	CASSLAVGRGQPQHF	TGTGCCAGCAGTTTGGCCGTGGGTAGGGGTCAGCCCCAGCATTTT
few	TRBD2	TRBV4-2	TRBJ2-7	CASSQDLSGGGKSYEQYF	TGTGCCAGCAGCCAAGATTTGTCCGGCGGGGGGAAGTCCTACGAGCAGTACTTC
NA	TRBD1	TRBV6-5	TRBJ1-1	CASSRDRGPMNTEAFF	TGTGCCAGCAGTCGGGACAGGGGTCCCATGAACACTGAAGCTTTCTTT
NA	NA	TRBV19	TRBJ2-5	CASSIPGGETQYF	TGTGCCAGTAGTATCCCCGGGGGAGAGACCCAGTACTTC
NA	NA	TRBV5-5	TRBJ1-2	CASSPPRFNYGYTF	TGTGCCAGCAGCCCGCCGCGATTTAACTATGGCTACACCTTC
few	NA	TRBV2	TRBJ1-6	CASSNSGVDNSPLHF	TGTGCCAGCAGCAACTCAGGGGTTGATAATTCACCCCTCCACTTT
few	NA	TRBV20-1	TRBJ2-2	CSARPVPTNTGELFF	TGCAGTGCTCGGCCCGTACCCACGAACACCGGGGAGCTGTTTTTT
once	NA	TRBV7-9	TRBJ2-5	CASSLVMGETQYF	TGTGCCAGCAGCTTAGTGATGGGAGAGACCCAGTACTTC
NA	NA	TRBV20-1	TRBJ1-1	CSARDRGLGTEAFF	TGCAGTGCTAGAGATAGGGGCTTGGGCACTGAAGCTTTCTTT
NA	TRBD1	TRBV28	TRBJ2-5	CASRPHLTGVRAETQYF	TGTGCCAGCAGACCCCACCTGACAGGGGTTCGGGCGGAGACCCAGTACTTC
NA	NA	TRBV9	TRBJ2-7	CASSVDSTFRASYEQYF	TGTGCCAGCAGCGTAGACTCAACTTTCCGGGCCTCCTACGAGCAGTACTTC
NA	NA	TRBV20-1	TRBJ1-6	CSASHSDWDSPLHF	TGCAGTGCTAGCCACTCGGATTGGGATTCACCCCTCCACTTT